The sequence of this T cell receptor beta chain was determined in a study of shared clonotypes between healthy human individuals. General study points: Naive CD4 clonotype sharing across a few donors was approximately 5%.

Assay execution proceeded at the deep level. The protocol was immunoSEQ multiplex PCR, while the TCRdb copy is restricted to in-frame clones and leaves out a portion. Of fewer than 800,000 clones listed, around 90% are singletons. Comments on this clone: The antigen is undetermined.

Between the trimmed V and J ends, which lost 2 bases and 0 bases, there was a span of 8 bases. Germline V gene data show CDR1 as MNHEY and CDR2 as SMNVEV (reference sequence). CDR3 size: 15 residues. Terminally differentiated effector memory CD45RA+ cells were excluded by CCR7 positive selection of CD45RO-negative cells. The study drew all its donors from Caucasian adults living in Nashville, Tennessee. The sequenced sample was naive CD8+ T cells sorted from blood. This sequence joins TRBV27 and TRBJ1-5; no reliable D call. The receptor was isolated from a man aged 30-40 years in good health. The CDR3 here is CASSLIGNSNQPQHF. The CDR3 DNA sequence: TGTGCCAGCAGTTTAATAGGTAATAGCAATCAGCCCCAGCATTTT.